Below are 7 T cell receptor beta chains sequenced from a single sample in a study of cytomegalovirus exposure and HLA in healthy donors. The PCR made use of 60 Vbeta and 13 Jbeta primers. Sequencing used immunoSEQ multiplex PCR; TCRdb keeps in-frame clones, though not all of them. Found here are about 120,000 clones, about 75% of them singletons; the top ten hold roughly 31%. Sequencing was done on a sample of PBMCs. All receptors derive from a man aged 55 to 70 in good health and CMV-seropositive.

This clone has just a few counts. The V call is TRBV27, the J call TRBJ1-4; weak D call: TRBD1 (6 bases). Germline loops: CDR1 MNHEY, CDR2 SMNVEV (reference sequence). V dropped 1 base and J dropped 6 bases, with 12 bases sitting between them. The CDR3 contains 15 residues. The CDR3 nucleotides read TGTGCCAGCAGTTTATTATGGGGGCTAGATGAAAAACTGTTTTTT. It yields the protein CASSLLWGLDEKLFF.

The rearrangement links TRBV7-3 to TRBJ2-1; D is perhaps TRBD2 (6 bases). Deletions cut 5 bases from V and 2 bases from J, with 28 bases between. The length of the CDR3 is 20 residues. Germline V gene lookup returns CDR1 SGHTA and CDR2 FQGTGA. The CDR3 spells CASSIFSGLIIPPPYNEQFF. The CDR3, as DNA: TGTGCCAGCAGCATCTTCAGCGGGCTAATAATTCCCCCCCCCTACAATGAGCAGTTCTTC.

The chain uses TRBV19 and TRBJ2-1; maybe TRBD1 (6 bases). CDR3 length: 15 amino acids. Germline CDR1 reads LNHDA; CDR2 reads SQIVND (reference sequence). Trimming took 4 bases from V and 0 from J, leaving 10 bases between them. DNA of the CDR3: TGTGCCAGTAGTAGCGGACAGAGCTCCTACAATGAGCAGTTCTTC. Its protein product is CASSSGQSSYNEQFF.

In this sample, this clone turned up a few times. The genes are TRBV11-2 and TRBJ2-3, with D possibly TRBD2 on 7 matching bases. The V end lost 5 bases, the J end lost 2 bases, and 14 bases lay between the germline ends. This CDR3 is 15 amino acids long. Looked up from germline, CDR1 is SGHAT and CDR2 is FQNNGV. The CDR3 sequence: CASSQRAGATDTQYF. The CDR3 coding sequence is TGTGCCAGCAGCCAGAGGGCGGGGGCCACAGATACGCAGTATTTT.

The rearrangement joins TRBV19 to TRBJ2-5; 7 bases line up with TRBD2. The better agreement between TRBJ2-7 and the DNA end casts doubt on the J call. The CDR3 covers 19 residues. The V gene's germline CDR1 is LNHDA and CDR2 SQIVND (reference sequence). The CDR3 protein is CASSILPPTLVAGSYEQYF. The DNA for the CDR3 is TGTGCCAGTAGTATCCTCCCCCCCACCCTGGTAGCGGGTTCCTACGAGCAGTACTTC.

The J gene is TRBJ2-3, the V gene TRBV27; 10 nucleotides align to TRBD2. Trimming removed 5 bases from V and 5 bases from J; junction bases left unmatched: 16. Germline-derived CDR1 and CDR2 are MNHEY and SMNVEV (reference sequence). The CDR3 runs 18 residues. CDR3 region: CASSPRARLAGEVDTQYF. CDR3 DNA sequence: TGTGCCAGCAGTCCCCGTGCTAGGCTAGCGGGAGAGGTAGATACGCAGTATTTT.

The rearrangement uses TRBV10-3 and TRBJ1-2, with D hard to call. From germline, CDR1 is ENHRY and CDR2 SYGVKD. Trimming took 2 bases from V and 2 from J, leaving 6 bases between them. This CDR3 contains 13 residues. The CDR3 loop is CAISEAGNYGYTF. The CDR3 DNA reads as TGTGCCATCAGTGAGGCAGGAAACTATGGCTACACCTTC.